Reported below is one TCR beta chain. The antigen remains unidentified. In germline, CDR1 is MNHEY, CDR2 SVGAGI. The CDR3 contains 14 residues. The V and J ends lost 6 bases and 4 bases, in that order; junction bases with no gene match: 5. Some clones are missing from TCRdb's copy, which holds only in-frame ones; the method was immunoSEQ multiplex PCR. Of some 180,000 clones listed, 85% to 90% are singletons. The sample comes from a study of T cell responses to AZD1222 COVID-19 vaccine. Study-wide findings and caveats: Repertoire sampling occurred only after the peak T cell response. Regions left unmutated in variants are reportedly the target of nearly half of spike-specific TCRs. Across spike, vaccine-associated CD4 TCRs were found, dominant at 160-218 and 743-854. After two AZD1222 doses, spike-specific TCR breadth and depth rose versus day 0.

The chain couples TRBV6-5 to TRBJ2-3; 9 nucleotides align to TRBD1. The clonotype comes from an adult in good health. Source: peripheral blood, taken on day 0 of AZD1222 vaccination. The CDR3 loop reads CASRGQGEADTQYF. CDR3 nucleotides: TGTGCCAGCAGGGGACAGGGAGAGGCAGATACGCAGTATTTT.